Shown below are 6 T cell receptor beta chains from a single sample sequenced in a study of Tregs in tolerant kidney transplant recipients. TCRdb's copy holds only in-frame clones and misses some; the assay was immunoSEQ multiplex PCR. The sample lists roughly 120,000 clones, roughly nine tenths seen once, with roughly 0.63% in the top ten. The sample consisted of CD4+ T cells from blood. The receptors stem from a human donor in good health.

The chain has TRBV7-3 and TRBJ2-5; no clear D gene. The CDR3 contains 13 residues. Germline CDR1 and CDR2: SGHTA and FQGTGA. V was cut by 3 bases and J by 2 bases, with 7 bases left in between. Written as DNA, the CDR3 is TGTGCCAGCAGCTTTGGTGGGCAAGAGACCCAGTACTTC. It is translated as CASSFGGQETQYF.

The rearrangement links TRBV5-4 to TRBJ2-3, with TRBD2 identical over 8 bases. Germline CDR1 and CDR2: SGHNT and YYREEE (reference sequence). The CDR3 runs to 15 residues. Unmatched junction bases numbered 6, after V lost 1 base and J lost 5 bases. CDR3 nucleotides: TGTGCCAGCAGCTTGTTTCTAGCGGGCGGAGATACGCAGTATTTT. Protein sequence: CASSLFLAGGDTQYF.

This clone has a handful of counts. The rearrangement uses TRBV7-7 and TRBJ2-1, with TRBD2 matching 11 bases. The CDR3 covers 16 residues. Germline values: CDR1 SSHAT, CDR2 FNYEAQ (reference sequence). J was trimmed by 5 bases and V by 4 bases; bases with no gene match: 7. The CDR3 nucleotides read TGTGCCAGCAGCTCGGGACCGGGACTAGCGGACAATGAGCAGTTCTTC. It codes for CASSSGPGLADNEQFF.

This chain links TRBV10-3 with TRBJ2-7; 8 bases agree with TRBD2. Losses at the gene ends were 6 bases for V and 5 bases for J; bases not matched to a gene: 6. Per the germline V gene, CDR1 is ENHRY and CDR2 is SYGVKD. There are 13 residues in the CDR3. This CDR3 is CAISLSGKDEQYF. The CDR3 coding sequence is TGTGCCATCAGCCTTAGCGGGAAAGACGAGCAGTACTTC.

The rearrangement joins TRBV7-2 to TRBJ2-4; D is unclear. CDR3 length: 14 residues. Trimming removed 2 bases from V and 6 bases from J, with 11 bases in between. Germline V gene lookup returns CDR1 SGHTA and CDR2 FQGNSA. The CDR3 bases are TGTGCCAGCAGCTTAAATCCGAACGCAAACATTCAGTACTTC. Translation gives CASSLNPNANIQYF. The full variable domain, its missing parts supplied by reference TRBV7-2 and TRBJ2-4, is GAGVSQSPSNKVTEKGKDVELRCDPISGHTALYWYRQSLGQGLEFLIYFQGNSAPDKSGLPSDRFSAERTGGSVSTLTIQRTQQEDSAVYLCASSLNPNANIQYFGAGTRLSVL.

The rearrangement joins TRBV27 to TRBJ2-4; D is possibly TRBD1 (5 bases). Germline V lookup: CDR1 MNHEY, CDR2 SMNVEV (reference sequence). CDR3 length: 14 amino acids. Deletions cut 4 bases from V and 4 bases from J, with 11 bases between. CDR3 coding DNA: TGTGCCAGCAGTTCCGACAGTCCGAAAAACATTCAGTACTTC. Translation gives CASSSDSPKNIQYF.